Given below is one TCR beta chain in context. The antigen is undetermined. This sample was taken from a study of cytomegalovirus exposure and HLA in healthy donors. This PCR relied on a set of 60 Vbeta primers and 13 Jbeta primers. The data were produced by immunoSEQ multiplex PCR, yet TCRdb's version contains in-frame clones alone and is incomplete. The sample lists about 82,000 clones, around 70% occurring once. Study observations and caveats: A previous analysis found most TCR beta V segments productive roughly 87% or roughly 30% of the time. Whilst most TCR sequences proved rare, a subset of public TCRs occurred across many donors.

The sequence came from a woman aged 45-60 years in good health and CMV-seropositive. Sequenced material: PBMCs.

In nucleotides, the CDR3 is TGTGCCAGCAGCTCAATAAGCGGGGCGAACACCGGGGAGCTGTTTTTT. Encoded protein: CASSSISGANTGELFF. The chain combines TRBV2 with TRBJ2-2; 7 bases agree with TRBD2. This CDR3 region has 16 residues. Germline CDR1 reads SNHLY; CDR2 reads FYNNEI. The trim removed 6 bases at V and 0 bases at J, leaving 7 bases unmatched.